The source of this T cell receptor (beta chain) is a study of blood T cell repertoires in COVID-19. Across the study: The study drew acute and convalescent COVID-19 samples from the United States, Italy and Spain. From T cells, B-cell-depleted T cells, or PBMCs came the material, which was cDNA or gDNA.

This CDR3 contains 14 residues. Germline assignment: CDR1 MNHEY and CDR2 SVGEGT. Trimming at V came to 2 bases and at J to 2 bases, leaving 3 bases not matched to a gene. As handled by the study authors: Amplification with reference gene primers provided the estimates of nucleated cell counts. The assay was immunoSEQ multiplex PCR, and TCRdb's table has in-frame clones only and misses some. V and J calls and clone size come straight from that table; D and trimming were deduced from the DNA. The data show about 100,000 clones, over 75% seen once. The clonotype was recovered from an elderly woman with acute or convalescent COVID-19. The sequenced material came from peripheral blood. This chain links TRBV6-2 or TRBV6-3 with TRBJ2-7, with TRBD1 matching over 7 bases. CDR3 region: CASSYGQDPYEQYF. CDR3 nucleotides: TGTGCCAGCAGTTACGGACAGGACCCCTACGAGCAGTACTTC.